Following are 30 T cell receptor beta chains from one sample sequenced in a study of shared clonotypes between healthy human individuals (TCRdb year 2020). Libraries were built with the immunoSEQ multiplex PCR assay. Here the immuneACCESS table is served through TCRdb, limited to in-frame sequences with V and J called. Missing clones are a known gap in these copies; in checked studies unresolved V genes cover under half, and the rest lacks a known reason. A total of more than 2 million clones appear in this sample, approximately 96% of them only once. 0.13% of the sample rests with the top ten. Sequenced: naive CD4+ T cells sorted from blood. The sample's cell subset or site, from its label and the paper: CD45RA+ positively selected. These receptors all come from a man between 18 and 29 years old in good health.

The rearrangement links TRBV2 to TRBJ2-7; 7 nucleotides align to TRBD1. The J segment lost 5 bases and the V segment lost 6 bases, leaving 4 bases of the junction unmatched. The CDR3 spans 12 residues. Germline V gene lookup returns CDR1 SNHLY and CDR2 FYNNEI. The CDR3 nucleotides read TGTGCCAGCAGACGCACAGGGGACGAGCAGTACTTC. As protein: CASRRTGDEQYF.

This sequence joins TRBV11-3 and TRBJ2-5; TRBD1 matches at 12 bases. V lost 4 bases and J lost 5; bases outside the gene matches: 5. The CDR3 is 15 residues long. From germline, CDR1 is SGHNT and CDR2 YENEEA. The CDR3 sequence is CASSWGTGGIETQYF. CDR3 nucleotide sequence: TGTGCCAGCAGCTGGGGGACAGGGGGCATTGAGACCCAGTACTTC.

This rearrangement joins TRBV30 to TRBJ2-7; the D gene is possibly TRBD1 (6 bases). The CDR3 consists of 12 residues. The ends were cut back, 3 bases at V and 6 bases at J, with 12 bases in the middle. CDR1 is GTSNPN and CDR2 is SVGIG in the germline V gene (reference sequence). The CDR3 nucleotides are TGTGCCTGGAGGGGTACAGGGTTCGAGCAGTACTTC. Amino acid sequence: CAWRGTGFEQYF.

The chain uses TRBV10-1 and TRBJ2-5; D unresolved. V gave up 3 bases and J gave up 3 bases, with 14 bases separating them. The CDR3 has 15 amino acids. Germline V gene lookup returns CDR1 WNHNN and CDR2 SYGVQD (reference sequence). For the CDR3, the DNA is TGCGCCAGCAGTGACTCGGCTCTATCGAAAGAGACCCAGTACTTC. Protein product: CASSDSALSKETQYF.

This chain uses TRBV5-4 with TRBJ2-5; either TRBD1 or TRBD2 may supply D (5 bases each). The CDR3 runs to 14 residues. Germline V gives CDR1 SGHNT, CDR2 YYREEE (reference sequence). The V and J ends lost 4 bases and 1 base respectively, with 11 bases between them. The CDR3 bases are TGTGCCAGCAGCATGGACGGGACCCAAGAGACCCAGTACTTC. This codes for CASSMDGTQETQYF.

Comments on this clone: The same CDR3 also results from other DNA sequences found in this sample. This chain links TRBV27 with TRBJ1-4; 7 bases map to TRBD1. The CDR3 consists of 14 residues. CDR1 is MNHEY and CDR2 is SMNVEV in the germline V gene (reference sequence). V dropped 2 bases and J dropped 7; count of bases not matched to a gene: 4. CDR3 sequence: CASSLQGVGEKLFF. The CDR3 nucleotides read TGTGCCAGCAGTTTACAGGGGGTGGGTGAAAAACTGTTTTTT.

This clone was detected once. The rearrangement uses TRBV18 and TRBJ2-7; no firm D call. Germline loops: CDR1 KGHSH, CDR2 LQKENI. This CDR3 contains 13 residues. V lost 2 bases and J lost 6, with 11 bases in between. The CDR3, as DNA: TGTGCCAGCTCACCAACAATGATAGGCGAGCAGTACTTC. Residues: CASSPTMIGEQYF.

In the case of this clone: Other DNA sequences from this sample encode an identical CDR3 as well. The V and J genes are TRBV11-2 and TRBJ2-7; 10 bases map to TRBD1. V was pared by 5 bases and J by 2 bases, with 3 bases of the junction left unmatched. Germline lookup yields CDR1 SGHAT and CDR2 FQNNGV. The CDR3 is made up of 14 amino acids. The CDR3 protein is CASSRGQGAYEQYF. As DNA, the CDR3 is TGTGCCAGCAGCCGAGGACAGGGGGCCTACGAGCAGTACTTC.

The rearrangement links TRBV30 to TRBJ2-1, with D uncertain. From germline, CDR1 is GTSNPN and CDR2 SVGIG (reference sequence). This CDR3 has 15 residues. The V end lost 0 bases, the J end lost 2 bases, and 11 bases lay between the germline ends. This CDR3 reads CAWSVGQPTYNEQFF. The CDR3 bases are TGTGCCTGGAGTGTAGGTCAGCCAACCTACAATGAGCAGTTCTTC.

The rearrangement links TRBV5-6 to TRBJ2-7; weak D call: TRBD2 (6 bases). Germline V gives CDR1 SGHDT, CDR2 YYEEEE. Trimming shortened V by 2 bases and J by 1 base, and 13 bases separated the two germline ends. There are 15 residues in the CDR3. DNA of the CDR3: TGTGCCAGCAGCTTTGCGGGGACGCTATCCTACGAGCAGTACTTC. Protein sequence: CASSFAGTLSYEQYF.

The sample holds one count of this clone. This chain uses TRBV20-1 with TRBJ2-3, with D perhaps being TRBD1 or TRBD2 (5 bases each). The CDR3 is made up of 11 amino acids. The V gene lost 1 base and the J gene lost 7 bases, with 6 bases spanning the gap. The germline V gene encodes CDR1 DFQATT and CDR2 SNEGSKA (reference sequence). This CDR3 reads CSARVGHTQYF. DNA for the CDR3: TGCAGTGCTAGAGTGGGACATACGCAGTATTTT.

V usage is TRBV18 and J usage is TRBJ2-1, with 11 nucleotides matching TRBD2. The CDR3 has 20 residues. Germline assignment: CDR1 KGHSH and CDR2 LQKENI. With V trimmed by 3 bases and J by 2 bases, 15 bases remained unmatched. Here the CDR3 DNA reads TGTGCCAGCTCACCGTCCCCGGCTAGCGGGAGGTGGAGCGCCTACAATGAGCAGTTCTTC. It is translated as CASSPSPASGRWSAYNEQFF.

The rearrangement uses TRBV5-4 and TRBJ2-3; tentatively, D is TRBD1 (5 bases). V was cut by 2 bases and J by 2 bases, with 18 bases left in between. The germline gives CDR1 SGHNT, CDR2 YYREEE (reference sequence). The CDR3 has 17 amino acids. This CDR3 reads CASSFGARAAHTDTQYF. The DNA of the CDR3 is TGTGCCAGCAGCTTTGGGGCTAGGGCGGCCCACACAGATACGCAGTATTTT.

The CDR3 DNA follows: TGTGCCAGCTCAACCGACTTTGGGGAGACCCAGTACTTC. This encodes CASSTDFGETQYF. The J gene is TRBJ2-5, the V gene TRBV18; D call uncertain. CDR1 and CDR2 (germline): KGHSH, LQKENI. V was trimmed by 5 bases and J by 5 bases, leaving 12 bases between them. The CDR3 loop spans 13 amino acids.

V is TRBV19 and J is TRBJ1-3; TRBD1 is a possible D gene (5 bases). There are 16 residues in the CDR3. Looked up from germline, CDR1 is LNHDA and CDR2 is SQIVND (reference sequence). The V gene lost 5 bases and the J gene lost 0 bases, with 14 bases spanning the gap. In DNA, the CDR3 is TGTGCCAGTAGTGCCCTAGGGGCGAACTCTGGAAACACCATATATTTT. Its translation is CASSALGANSGNTIYF.

The chain links TRBV27 to TRBJ2-1; D is possibly TRBD2 (6 bases). The CDR3 has 11 amino acids. The ends were cut back, 7 bases at V and 7 bases at J, with 8 bases in the middle. CDR1 is MNHEY and CDR2 is SMNVEV in the germline V gene (reference sequence). CDR3 sequence reads: CASTGRNEQFF. Written as DNA, the CDR3 is TGTGCCAGCACAGGGAGGAATGAGCAGTTCTTC.

A note on this clone: This same CDR3 is encoded by further DNA sequences in the sample. The rearrangement joins TRBV9 to TRBJ1-3; TRBD1 might be the D (5 bases). CDR3 size: 15 residues. Germline-derived CDR1 and CDR2 are SGDLS and YYNGEE. Deletions cut 0 bases from V and 0 bases from J, with 7 bases between. DNA for the CDR3: TGTGCCAGCAGCGTAGGGACAACCTCTGGAAACACCATATATTTT. It is translated as CASSVGTTSGNTIYF. Based on the CDR3 plus reference TRBV9 and TRBJ1-3, the full variable domain is DSGVTQTPKHLITATGQRVTLRCSPRSGDLSVYWYQQSLDQGLQFLIQYYNGEERAKGNILERFSAQQFPDLHSELNLSSLELGDSALYFCASSVGTTSGNTIYFGEGSWLTVV.

V usage is TRBV6-1 and J usage is TRBJ1-4; no clear D. The CDR3 contains 13 residues. The V end was cut by 6 bases, the J end by 8 bases, with 13 bases between. CDR1 MNHNS and CDR2 SASEGT come from the germline V gene. The CDR3 here is CASSQGSREKLFF. CDR3 DNA: TGTGCCAGCAGCCAAGGATCTCGGGAAAAACTGTTTTTT.

The V call is TRBV11-2, the J call TRBJ1-2; 10 bases are a match to TRBD1. The germline V gene encodes CDR1 SGHAT and CDR2 FQNNGV. Losses at the gene ends were 5 bases for V and 6 bases for J; bases not matched to a gene: 9. There are 15 residues in the CDR3. CDR3 protein: CASSHGQGGMDGYTF. In DNA, the CDR3 is TGTGCCAGCAGCCACGGACAGGGGGGGATGGATGGCTACACCTTC.

V usage is TRBV5-1 and J usage is TRBJ1-4; TRBD1 matches at 7 bases. From germline, CDR1 is SGHRS and CDR2 YFSETQ. The CDR3 covers 14 residues. With 5 bases clipped from V and 7 bases from J, the junction kept 8 bases outside the gene matches. CDR3 protein: CASREGAVPEKLFF. The CDR3 nucleotides read TGCGCCAGCAGAGAGGGGGCAGTTCCTGAAAAACTGTTTTTT.

The rearrangement joins TRBV9 to TRBJ2-7, with no clear D. Germline values: CDR1 SGDLS, CDR2 YYNGEE. The V gene lost 0 bases and the J gene lost 2 bases, with 15 bases spanning the gap. The CDR3 is made up of 16 amino acids. The CDR3 DNA sequence: TGTGCCAGCAGCGTAGGGAGTCTAGAGGAACCCTACGAGCAGTACTTC. This codes for CASSVGSLEEPYEQYF.

Notes on this clone: One end of the junction fails to match germline, which may point to a read error. The chain recombines TRBV5-1 with TRBJ2-2; the D call may be TRBD1 or TRBD2 (5 bases each). CDR1 is SGHRS and CDR2 is YFSETQ in the germline V gene. The CDR3 sequence is 13 residues long. CDR3 protein: CASTWGNAGELFF. In DNA, the CDR3 is TGCGCCAGCACGTGGGGGAACGCCGGGGAGCTGTTTTTT.

This clone occurred a few times. Different DNA sequences within this sample yield the same CDR3. The chain is built from TRBV9 and TRBJ1-3; the D is unclear. Trimming shortened V by 0 bases and J by 0 bases, and 4 bases separated the two germline ends. The CDR3 is 14 amino acids. Germline CDR1 is SGDLS and CDR2 is YYNGEE. This CDR3 reads CASSVEGSGNTIYF. The CDR3 DNA is TGTGCCAGCAGCGTAGAAGGCTCTGGAAACACCATATATTTT.

The chain recombines TRBV7-2 with TRBJ2-3; 8 bases are a match to TRBD2. Germline V gives CDR1 SGHTA, CDR2 FQGNSA. This CDR3 contains 16 residues. Germline trimming cut 1 base from V and 7 bases from J; bases unmatched to any gene: 10. As DNA, the CDR3 is TGTGCCAGCAGCTTAGACGGGAGCGGGAGAGTAAATACGCAGTATTTT. Its protein is CASSLDGSGRVNTQYF.

This chain links TRBV27 with TRBJ2-7; 9 bases are a match to TRBD2. Germline V lookup: CDR1 MNHEY, CDR2 SMNVEV (reference sequence). The CDR3 spans 16 residues. J was trimmed by 7 bases and V by 4 bases; bases with no gene match: 14. The CDR3 region has the DNA TGTGCCAGCAGTTCCCTGACTAGCGGATGGTATCGAGAGCAGTACTTC. This encodes CASSSLTSGWYREQYF.

This chain connects TRBV6-1 to TRBJ2-3; D perhaps matches TRBD1 (6 bases). This CDR3 comprises 15 residues. The germline CDR1 and CDR2 sequences are MNHNS and SASEGT. V lost 3 bases and J 3 bases, leaving 13 bases between the germline ends. The CDR3, as DNA: TGTGCCAGCAGTGACGGGTCCAGGGGTACAGATACGCAGTATTTT. It specifies CASSDGSRGTDTQYF.

The chain links TRBV5-4 to TRBJ2-7, with TRBD2 matching 7 bases. CDR3 size: 13 residues. In germline, CDR1 is SGHNT, CDR2 YYREEE (reference sequence). The junction had 6 bases not matched to a gene; V was cut back by 9 bases and J by 0 bases. In DNA form, the CDR3 reads TGTGCCACATCTAGCGGCCTCTCCTACGAGCAGTACTTC. The encoded protein is CATSSGLSYEQYF.

This clone was seen a handful of times. This rearrangement joins TRBV7-2 to TRBJ1-5; D remains unclear. Trimming stripped 1 base from V and 6 bases from J, with 7 bases between. CDR1 is SGHTA, CDR2 FQGNSA, per germline. The CDR3 loop spans 13 amino acids. The CDR3 coding sequence is TGTGCCAGCAGCTTAGGGGTTTCTCAGCCCCAGCATTTT. Translating it yields CASSLGVSQPQHF.

This chain uses TRBV7-2 with TRBJ2-7, with D possibly matching TRBD1 (6 bases). The CDR3 length is 15 residues. CDR1 and CDR2 from the germline V gene are SGHTA and FQGNSA. V lost 4 bases to trimming and J lost 1 base, with 14 bases between them. The CDR3 DNA follows: TGTGCCAGCAGCTCACAACCGGGACAATCCTACGAGCAGTACTTC. It specifies CASSSQPGQSYEQYF.

This chain joins TRBV7-2 and TRBJ1-2; D is possibly TRBD1 (6 bases). V lost 5 bases and J lost 4, with 14 bases in between. This CDR3 is built from 14 residues. Germline values: CDR1 SGHTA, CDR2 FQGNSA. The CDR3 nucleotides are TGTGCCAGCAGCCCAAGGACAGTAACCTATGGCTACACCTTC. The encoded protein is CASSPRTVTYGYTF.